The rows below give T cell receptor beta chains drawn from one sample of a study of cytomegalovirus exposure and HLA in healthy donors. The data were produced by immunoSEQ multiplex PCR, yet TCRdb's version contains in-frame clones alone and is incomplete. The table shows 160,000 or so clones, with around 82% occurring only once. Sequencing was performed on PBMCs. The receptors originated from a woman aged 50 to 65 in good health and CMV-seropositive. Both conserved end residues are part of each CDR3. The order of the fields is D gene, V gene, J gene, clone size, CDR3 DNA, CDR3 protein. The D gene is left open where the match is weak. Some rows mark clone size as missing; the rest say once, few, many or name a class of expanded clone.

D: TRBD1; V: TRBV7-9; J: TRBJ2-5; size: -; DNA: TGTGCCAGCAGCCCAAAGATGACAGGGTCCGAGTGGACCCAGTACTTC; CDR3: CASSPKMTGSEWTQYF
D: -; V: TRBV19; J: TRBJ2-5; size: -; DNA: TGTGCCAGTAGTATAGACAGGGGTTTTGAGACCCAGTACTTC; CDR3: CASSIDRGFETQYF
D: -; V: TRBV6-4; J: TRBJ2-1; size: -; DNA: TGTGCCAGCAGTAAACCCGACCTAGGAGTCAGGGATGTGGAGCAGTTCTTC; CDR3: CASSKPDLGVRDVEQFF
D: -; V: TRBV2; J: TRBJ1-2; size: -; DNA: TGTGCCAGCAAGGGGGGGCTCTATGGCTACACCTTC; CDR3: CASKGGLYGYTF
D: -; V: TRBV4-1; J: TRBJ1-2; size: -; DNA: TGCGCCAGCAGCCAAGGTCAGGGTGGGGATGGCTACACCTTC; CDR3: CASSQGQGGDGYTF
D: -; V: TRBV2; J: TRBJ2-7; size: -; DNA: TGTGCCAGCAGTGTGGGGGGGTCAAGGGGGATATACGAGCAGTACTTC; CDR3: CASSVGGSRGIYEQYF
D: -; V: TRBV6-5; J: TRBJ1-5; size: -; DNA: TGTGCCAGCAGTTCACGGGACATACTTCAGCCCCAGCATTTT; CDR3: CASSSRDILQPQHF
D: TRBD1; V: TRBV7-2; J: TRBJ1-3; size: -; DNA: TGTGCCAGCAGCCTACGGGACAGGGGGCCCGCGAGCTCTGGAAACACCATATATTTT; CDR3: CASSLRDRGPASSGNTIYF
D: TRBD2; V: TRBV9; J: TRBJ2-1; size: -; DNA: TGTGCCAGCAGCGTAGCTGAGACTAGCGGGATCTACAATGAGCAGTTCTTC; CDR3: CASSVAETSGIYNEQFF
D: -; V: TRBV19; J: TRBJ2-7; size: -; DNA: TGTGCCAGTAGTATTCGGGGGAACGAGCAGTACTTC; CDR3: CASSIRGNEQYF
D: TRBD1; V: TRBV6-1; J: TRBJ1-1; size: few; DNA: TGTGCCAGCCACAGGGGGCCGATGAACACTGAAGCTTTCTTT; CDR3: CASHRGPMNTEAFF
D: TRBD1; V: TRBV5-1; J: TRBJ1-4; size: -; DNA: TGCGCCAGCAGCGAAAGGACAGGGGTTAATGAAAAACTGTTTTTT; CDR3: CASSERTGVNEKLFF
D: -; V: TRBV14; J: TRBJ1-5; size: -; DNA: TGTGCCAGCAGCCAAGAGCCCAGGCAGCCCCAGCATTTT; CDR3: CASSQEPRQPQHF
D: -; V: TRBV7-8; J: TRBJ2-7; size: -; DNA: TGTGCCAGCAGCCGCGTCGGGTCCTACGAGCAGTACTTC; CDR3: CASSRVGSYEQYF
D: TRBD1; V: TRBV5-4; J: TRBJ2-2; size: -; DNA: TGTGCCAGCAGCTTAACAGGGGTGGTCACCGGGGAGCTGTTTTTT; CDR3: CASSLTGVVTGELFF
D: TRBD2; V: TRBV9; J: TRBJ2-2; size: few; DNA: TGTGCCAGCAGCGTAGAGCGGGGGGGCCTCGGGACCGGGGAGCTGTTTTTT; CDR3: CASSVERGGLGTGELFF
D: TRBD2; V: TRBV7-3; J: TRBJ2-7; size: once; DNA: TGTGCCAGCAGCTTATACGGGGGGGCTACCTACGAGCAGTACTTC; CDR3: CASSLYGGATYEQYF
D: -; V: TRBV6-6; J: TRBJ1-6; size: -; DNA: TGTGCCAGCAGCCAACAGGTCTCCTATGGTTCACCCCTCCACTTT; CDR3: CASSQQVSYGSPLHF
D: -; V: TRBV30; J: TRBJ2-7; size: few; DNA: TGTGCCTGGAGTGTGCTGGGAACTAGCAGATCCTACGAGCAGTACTTC; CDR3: CAWSVLGTSRSYEQYF
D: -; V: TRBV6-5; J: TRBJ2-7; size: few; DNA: TGTGCCAGGAATCCGGGGTGGAGAGCCTACGAGCAGTACTTC; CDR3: CARNPGWRAYEQYF
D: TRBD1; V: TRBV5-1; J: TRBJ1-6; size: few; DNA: TGCGCCAGCAGTCGGACAGGGAATAATTCACCCCTCCACTTT; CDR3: CASSRTGNNSPLHF
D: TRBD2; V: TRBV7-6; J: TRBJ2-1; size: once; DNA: TGTGCCAGCAGCTTAAAGGGGGGACTAGCGGGGGGCCATGAGCAGTTCTTC; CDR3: CASSLKGGLAGGHEQFF
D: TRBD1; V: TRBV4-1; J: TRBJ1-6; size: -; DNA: TGCGCCAGCAGCCCTGGACAGGGTAATTCACCCCTCCACTTT; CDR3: CASSPGQGNSPLHF
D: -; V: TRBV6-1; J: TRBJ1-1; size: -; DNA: TGTGCCAGCAGCGACGGTGAGGGGGGGACTGAAGCTTTCTTT; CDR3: CASSDGEGGTEAFF
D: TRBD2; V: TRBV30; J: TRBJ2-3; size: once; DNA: TGTGCCTGGAGTGTAGGGACTAGCGGGGTGGGAACAGATACGCAGTATTTT; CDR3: CAWSVGTSGVGTDTQYF
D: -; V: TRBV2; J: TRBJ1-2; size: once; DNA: TGTGCCAGCAGGTGGACAGATAGCTATGGCTACACCTTC; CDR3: CASRWTDSYGYTF
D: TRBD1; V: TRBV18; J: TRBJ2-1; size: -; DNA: TGTGCCAGCTCACCAGGGACAGGGTCCCCCGGGGAGCAGTTCTTC; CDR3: CASSPGTGSPGEQFF
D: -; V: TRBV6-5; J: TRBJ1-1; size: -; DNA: TGTGCCAGCAGTCAAGGGGGCACTGAAGCTTTCTTT; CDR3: CASSQGGTEAFF
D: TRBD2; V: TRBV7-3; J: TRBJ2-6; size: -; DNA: TGTGCCAGCAGCCAAAAAGCGGGGGCAACTTTTTCTGGGGCCAACGTCCTGACTTTC; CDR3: CASSQKAGATFSGANVLTF
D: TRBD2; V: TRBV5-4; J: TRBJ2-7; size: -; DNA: TGTGCCAGCAGCTTTGGAGCGGGGGGACATCACTTC; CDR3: CASSFGAGGHHF
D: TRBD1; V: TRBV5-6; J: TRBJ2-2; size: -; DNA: TGTGCCAGTACTAGGGACAGGCGGCGCGGGGAGCTGTTTTTT; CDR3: CASTRDRRRGELFF
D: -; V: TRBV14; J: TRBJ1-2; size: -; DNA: TGTGCCAGCAGCCAAGTTAACAGGCACGGAGGCTACACCTTC; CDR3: CASSQVNRHGGYTF
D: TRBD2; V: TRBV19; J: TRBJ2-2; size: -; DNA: TGTGCCAGTAGTGTAACTAGCGGTGTCACCGGGGAGCTGTTTTTT; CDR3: CASSVTSGVTGELFF
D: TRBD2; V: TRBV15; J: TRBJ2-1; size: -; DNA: TGTGCCACCAGTCCCACTAGCGGGGACAATGAGCAGTTCTTC; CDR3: CATSPTSGDNEQFF
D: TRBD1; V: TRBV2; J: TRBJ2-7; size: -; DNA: TGTGCCAGCATCGGGGACAGCAGTTACGAGCAGTACTTC; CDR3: CASIGDSSYEQYF
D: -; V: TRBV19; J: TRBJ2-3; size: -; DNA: TGTGCCAGTAGTATAGTCCGGGGAGATACGCAGTATTTT; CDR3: CASSIVRGDTQYF
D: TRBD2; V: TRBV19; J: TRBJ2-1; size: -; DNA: TGTGCCAGTGAGGGGAGGGTCCTTGCTTCGGGCGATGAGCAGTTCTTC; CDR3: CASEGRVLASGDEQFF
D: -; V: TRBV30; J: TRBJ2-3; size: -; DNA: TGTGCCTGGAGTTTGGGGGGGGGCGGGTCGGATACGCAGTATTTT; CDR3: CAWSLGGGGSDTQYF
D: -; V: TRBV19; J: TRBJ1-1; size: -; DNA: TGTGCCAGTAGTCCCAGAGGTGGAGGCGGTAACACTGAAGCTTTCTTT; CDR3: CASSPRGGGGNTEAFF
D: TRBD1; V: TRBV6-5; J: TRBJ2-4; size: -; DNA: TGTGCCAGCAGTCAACAGGGGCGAGCCAAAAATATTCAGTACTTC; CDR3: CASSQQGRAKNIQYF
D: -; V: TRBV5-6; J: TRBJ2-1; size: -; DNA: TGTGCCAGCACCAAAATTAGGGGGGGGTCTAGCTCCTACAATGAGCAGTTCTTC; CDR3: CASTKIRGGSSSYNEQFF
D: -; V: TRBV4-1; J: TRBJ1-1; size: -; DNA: TGCGCCAGCAGCCAACCCCGTGAGGGCTACACTGAAGCTTTCTTT; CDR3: CASSQPREGYTEAFF
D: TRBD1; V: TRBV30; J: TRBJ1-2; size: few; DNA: TGTGCCTGGAGTGTACGGACAGGGCATGGCTACACCTTC; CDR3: CAWSVRTGHGYTF
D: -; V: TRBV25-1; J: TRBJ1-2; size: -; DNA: TGTGCCAGCAGTGAATTCGGGTATGGCTACACCTTC; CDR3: CASSEFGYGYTF
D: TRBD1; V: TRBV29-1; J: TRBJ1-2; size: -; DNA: TGCAGCGGAGGACAGGGGCGTTTTGGCTACACCTTC; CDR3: CSGGQGRFGYTF
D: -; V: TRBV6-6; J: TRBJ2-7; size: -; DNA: TGTGCCAGCAGCCACGACAGTGCAAGGTCCTACGAGCAGTACTTC; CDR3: CASSHDSARSYEQYF
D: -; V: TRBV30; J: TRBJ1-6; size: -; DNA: TGTGCCTGGAGTTCAGTTTTAAATTCACCCCTCCACTTT; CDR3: CAWSSVLNSPLHF
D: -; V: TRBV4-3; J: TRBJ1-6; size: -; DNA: TGCGCCAGCCGAGCGACAGGCCACGATTCACCCCTCCACTTT; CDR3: CASRATGHDSPLHF
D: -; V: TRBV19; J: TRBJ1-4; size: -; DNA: TGTGCCAGTAGTATTCCGGGGAACGGAAAACTGTTTTTT; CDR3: CASSIPGNGKLFF
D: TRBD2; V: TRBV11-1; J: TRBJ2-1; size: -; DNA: TGTGCCAGCAGGGGGTTCGGGGGGGGGCCAAGCTCCTACAATGAGCAGTTCTTC; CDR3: CASRGFGGGPSSYNEQFF
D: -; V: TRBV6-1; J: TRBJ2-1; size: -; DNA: TGTGCCAGCAGCGCTAGCGAGAGCTCCTACAATGAGCAGTTCTTC; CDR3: CASSASESSYNEQFF
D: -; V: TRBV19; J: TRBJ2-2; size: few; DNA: TGTGCCAGTAGTAAACGGACAGTAATAGGGGAGCTGTTTTTT; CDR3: CASSKRTVIGELFF
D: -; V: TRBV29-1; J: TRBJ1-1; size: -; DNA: TGCAGCGTTGCCGGCAGAGAGGGGAACACTGAAGCTTTCTTT; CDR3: CSVAGREGNTEAFF
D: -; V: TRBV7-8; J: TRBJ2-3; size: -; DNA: TGTGCCACGCGGTCGGGGGGCGGTGCAGATACGCAGTATTTT; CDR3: CATRSGGGADTQYF
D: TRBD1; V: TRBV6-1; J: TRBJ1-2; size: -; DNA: TGTGCCAGCAGTGGCCTCTCCGGGACAGGGATTGGCTACACCTTC; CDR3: CASSGLSGTGIGYTF
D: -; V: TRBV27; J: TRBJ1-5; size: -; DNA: TGTGCCAGCGGGCCCGGACAGTTTAATCAGCCCCAGCATTTT; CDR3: CASGPGQFNQPQHF